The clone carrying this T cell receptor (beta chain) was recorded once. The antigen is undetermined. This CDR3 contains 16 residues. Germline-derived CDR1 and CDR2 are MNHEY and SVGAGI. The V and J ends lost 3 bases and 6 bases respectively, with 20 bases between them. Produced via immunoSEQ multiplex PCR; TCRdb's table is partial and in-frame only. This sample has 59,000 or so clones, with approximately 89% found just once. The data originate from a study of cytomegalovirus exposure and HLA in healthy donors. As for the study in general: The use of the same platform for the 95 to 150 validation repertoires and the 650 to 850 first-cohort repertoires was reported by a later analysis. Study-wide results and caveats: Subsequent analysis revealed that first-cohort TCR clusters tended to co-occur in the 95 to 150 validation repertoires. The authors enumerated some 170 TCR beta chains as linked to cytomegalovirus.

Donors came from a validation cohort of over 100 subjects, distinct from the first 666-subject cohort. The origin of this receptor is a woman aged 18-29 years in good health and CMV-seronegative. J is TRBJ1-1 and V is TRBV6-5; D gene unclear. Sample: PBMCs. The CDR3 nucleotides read TGTGCCAGCAGTTATTCCCCGGTGCAGCCAGCGCCTGAAGCTTTCTTT. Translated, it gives CASSYSPVQPAPEAFF.